In this sample, the clone carrying this T cell receptor (beta chain) turned up many times. Its antigen is as yet unknown. This sample was taken from a study of T cells in Graves' hyperthyroidism and ophthalmopathy. Uncontrolled infection, other autoimmune disease, pregnancy and lactation each barred patients from inclusion. The PBMCs had their origin in approximately 10 ml of fresh peripheral blood. Study observations and caveats: Ophthalmopathy was model-predicted a median about 6 months pre-onset.

V shed 7 bases and J shed 7 bases, with 9 bases lying between them. The CDR3 consists of 11 residues. RNA transcripts were the template for amplifying TCR beta CDR3 regions. The TCR CDR3 was amplified in a first-round RT-PCR using the HTBI primer set. A single record per CDR3 protein comes from TCRdb applying MiXCR to the multiplex PCR reads. This table holds around 340,000 distinct CDR3 sequences, 21% found once. This chain links TRBV12-3 or TRBV12-4 with TRBJ2-3, with D hard to call. The origin of this receptor is a woman between 50 and 59 years old with Graves' hyperthyroidism. Sequenced material: blood. The CDR3 DNA follows: TGTGCCAGCACCAGAGGATATACGCAGTATTTT. Translation gives CASTRGYTQYF.